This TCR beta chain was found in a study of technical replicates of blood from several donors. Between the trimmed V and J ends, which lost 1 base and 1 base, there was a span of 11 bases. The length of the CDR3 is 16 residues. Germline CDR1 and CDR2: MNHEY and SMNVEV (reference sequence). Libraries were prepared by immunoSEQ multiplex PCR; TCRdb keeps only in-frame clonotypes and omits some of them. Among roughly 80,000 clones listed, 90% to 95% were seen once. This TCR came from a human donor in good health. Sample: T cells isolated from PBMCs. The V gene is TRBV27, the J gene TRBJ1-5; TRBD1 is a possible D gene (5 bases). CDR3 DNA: TGTGCCAGCAGTTTATGGTCCCAGGGAAGCAATCAGCCCCAGCATTTT. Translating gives CASSLWSQGSNQPQHF.